The rows below give T cell receptor beta chains drawn from one sample of a study of CD8 T cells in ankylosing spondylitis. TCRdb reanalysed the 5' RACE reads using MiXCR and keeps one entry per CDR3 protein. This repertoire shows 200,000 to 250,000 distinct CDR3 sequences, 6% to 8% found once; its top ten account for more than 13%. The specimen sequenced was blood, either unsorted or a sorted T cell fraction (not recorded which). The receptor set was obtained from a male donor with ankylosing spondylitis. The CDR3 runs from the conserved cysteine through the conserved F or W. Fields, in order: J gene, V gene, D gene, clone size, CDR3 DNA, CDR3 protein. The D gene is left open where the match is weak. For some rows the clone size is stated as once, few or many, or as a class when expanded; others skip it.

>TRBJ2-1|TRBV7-9|.|many
TGTGCCAGCAGTCACGACAGCCTTGAGCAGTTCTTC
CASSHDSLEQFF
>TRBJ1-3|TRBV27|TRBD1|many
TGTGCCAATCCCTGGGACAGCTCTGGAAACACCATATATTTT
CANPWDSSGNTIYF
>TRBJ2-1|TRBV6-5|.|many
TGTGCCAGCAGTTACTCTCAGGGGCTCCACAATGAGCAGTTCTTC
CASSYSQGLHNEQFF
>TRBJ2-1|TRBV18|.|.
TGTGCCAGCTCACCCCCGGAGTCCAGTTACTACAATGAGCAGTTCTTC
CASSPPESSYYNEQFF
>TRBJ2-2|TRBV7-2|TRBD1|few
TGTGCCAGCAGCCCTATCACAGGGGTGGGGGCCGGGGAGCTGTTTTTT
CASSPITGVGAGELFF
>TRBJ2-7|TRBV19|.|.
TGTGCCAGTAGTATAGAGGGGAGCTCCTACGAGCAGTACTTC
CASSIEGSSYEQYF
>TRBJ2-1|TRBV27|.|few
TGTGCCAGCAGTAGAGCCCTCTTCAGTGATGAGCAGTTCTTC
CASSRALFSDEQFF
>TRBJ2-2|TRBV25-1|TRBD1|many
TGTGCCAGCATGAGGCCGACAGGGGAGACCGGGGAGCTGTTTTTT
CASMRPTGETGELFF
>TRBJ2-2|TRBV7-2|TRBD2|.
TGTGCCAGCAGCTTAGCGGGACTAGCGGCGAACACCGGGGAGCTGTTTTTT
CASSLAGLAANTGELFF
>TRBJ2-1|TRBV29-1|.|.
TGCAGCGTTGAGGTCTCAGGGGACAACAATGAGCAGTTCTTC
CSVEVSGDNNEQFF
>TRBJ2-7|TRBV27|.|few
TGTGCCAGCAGTTTACGCTACAGGGCCCACGAGCAGTACTTC
CASSLRYRAHEQYF
>TRBJ2-7|TRBV15|.|many
TGTGCCACCAGCAGAGTCGGGAGCTCCTACGAGCAGTACTTC
CATSRVGSSYEQYF
>TRBJ2-1|TRBV6-5|.|.
TGTGCCAGCAGTTACACCGCCGGGACCCCATCCTACAATGAGCAGTTCTTC
CASSYTAGTPSYNEQFF
>TRBJ2-1|TRBV4-2|.|few
TGTGCCAGCAGCCAAGATTCCTTTGGCGATGAGCAGTTCTTC
CASSQDSFGDEQFF
>TRBJ2-7|TRBV5-1|.|many
TGCGCCAGCAGCTTGGAGGTAGATGGCTTCTACGAGCAGTACTTC
CASSLEVDGFYEQYF
>TRBJ1-4|TRBV20-1|.|many
TGCAGTGCTAGAGATCTGGGGGATGATAATGAAAAACTGTTTTTT
CSARDLGDDNEKLFF
>TRBJ2-7|TRBV6-1|TRBD2|many
TGTGCCAGCAGTCCTCTGTACGGGAGGTACGAGCAGTACTTC
CASSPLYGRYEQYF
>TRBJ1-6|TRBV20-1|.|.
TGCAGTGCTAGAGATACAAGGGCGGGGTGGTCCTATAATTCACCCCTCCACTTT
CSARDTRAGWSYNSPLHF
>TRBJ2-7|TRBV29-1|TRBD1|many
TGCAGCGTTAGGGCAGGGGGCTACGAGCAGTACTTC
CSVRAGGYEQYF
>TRBJ2-3|TRBV5-1|.|few
TGCGCCAGCAGCTTGTCTAGAGTTTTCACAGATACGCAGTATTTT
CASSLSRVFTDTQYF
>TRBJ1-1|TRBV19|.|.
TGTGCCAGCATCCCTGCAGGCCGGATGAACACTGAAGCTTTCTTT
CASIPAGRMNTEAFF
>TRBJ1-1|TRBV19|TRBD1|once
TGTGCCAGTCGACAGGGGCACACTGAAGCTTTCTTT
CASRQGHTEAFF
>TRBJ2-7|TRBV29-1|.|many
TGCAGCGTCGTAGGGGTAAGCTCCTACGAGCAGTACTTC
CSVVGVSSYEQYF
>TRBJ2-1|TRBV7-9|.|many
TGTGCCAGCAGCCGGGACTTCAATGAGCAGTTCTTC
CASSRDFNEQFF
>TRBJ2-2|TRBV29-1|TRBD2|.
TGCAGCGCGCTGGGGGATAGCGGGAGCACCGGGGAGCTGTTTTTT
CSALGDSGSTGELFF
>TRBJ1-1|TRBV11-2|.|many
TGTGCCAGCAACCCCAAGAAGACTGAAGCTTTCTTT
CASNPKKTEAFF